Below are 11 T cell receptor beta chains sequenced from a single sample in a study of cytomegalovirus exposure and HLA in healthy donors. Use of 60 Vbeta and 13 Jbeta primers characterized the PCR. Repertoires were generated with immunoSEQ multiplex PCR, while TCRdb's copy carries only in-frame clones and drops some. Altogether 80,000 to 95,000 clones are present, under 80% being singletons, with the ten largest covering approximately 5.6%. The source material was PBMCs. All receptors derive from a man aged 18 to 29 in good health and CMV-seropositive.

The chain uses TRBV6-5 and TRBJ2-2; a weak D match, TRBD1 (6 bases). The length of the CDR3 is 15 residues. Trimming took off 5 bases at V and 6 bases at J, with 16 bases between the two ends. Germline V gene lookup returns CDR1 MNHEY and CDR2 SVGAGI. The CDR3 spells CASSSLSGDPGELFF. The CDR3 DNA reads TGTGCCAGCAGTAGTCTCTCAGGGGATCCCGGGGAGCTGTTTTTT.

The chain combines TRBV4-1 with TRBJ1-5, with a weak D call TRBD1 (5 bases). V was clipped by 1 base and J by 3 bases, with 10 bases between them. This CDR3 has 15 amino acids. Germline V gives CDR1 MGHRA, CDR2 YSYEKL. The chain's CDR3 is CASSQAWGVNQPQHF. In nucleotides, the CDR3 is TGCGCCAGCAGCCAAGCCTGGGGGGTCAATCAGCCCCAGCATTTT.

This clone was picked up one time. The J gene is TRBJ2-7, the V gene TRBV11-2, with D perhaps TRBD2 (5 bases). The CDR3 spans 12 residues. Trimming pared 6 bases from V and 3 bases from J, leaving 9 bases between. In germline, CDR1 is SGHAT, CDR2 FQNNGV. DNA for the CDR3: TGTGCCAGCAGGCCCGGGATCTACGAGCAGTACTTC. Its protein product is CASRPGIYEQYF.

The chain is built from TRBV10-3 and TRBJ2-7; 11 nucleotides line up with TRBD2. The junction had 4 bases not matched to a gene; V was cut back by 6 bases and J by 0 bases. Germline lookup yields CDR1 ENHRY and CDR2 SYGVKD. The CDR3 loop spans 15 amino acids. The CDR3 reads CAIRLAGGPSYEQYF. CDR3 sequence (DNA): TGTGCCATCAGATTAGCGGGAGGGCCCTCCTACGAGCAGTACTTC.

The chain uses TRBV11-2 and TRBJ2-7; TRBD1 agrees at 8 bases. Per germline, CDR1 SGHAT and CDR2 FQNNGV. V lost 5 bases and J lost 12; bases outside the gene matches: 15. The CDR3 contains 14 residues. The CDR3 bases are TGTGCCAGCAGCCCTGGGACAGGACAAACGGCGCGGTACTTC. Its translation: CASSPGTGQTARYF.

The CDR3 DNA is TGTGCCAGCAGTTTTGGCAGGCCCACAGATACGCAGTATTTT. The encoded protein is CASSFGRPTDTQYF. This rearrangement joins TRBV28 to TRBJ2-3; D gene uncertain. Germline CDR1 is MDHEN and CDR2 is SYDVKM. V gave up 3 bases and J gave up 2 bases, with 9 bases separating them. The length of the CDR3 is 14 residues.

CDR3: CASRDLDGVQTQYF. CDR3 bases: TGCGCCAGCAGGGACCTGGACGGGGTTCAGACCCAGTACTTC. The chain combines TRBV5-1 with TRBJ2-5; perhaps TRBD2 as D (5 bases). Per germline, CDR1 SGHRS and CDR2 YFSETQ. The CDR3 has 14 amino acids. Trimming left V 5 bases short and J 6 bases short, with 17 bases between.

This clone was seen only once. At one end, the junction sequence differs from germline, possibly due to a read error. For the CDR3, the DNA is TGTGCCAGCAGTCTGGCACCGGGACTAGTGGGCTTC. It specifies CASSLAPGLVGF. The rearrangement joins TRBV6-6 to TRBJ2-7; 8 positions agree with TRBD2. The CDR3 loop spans 12 amino acids. Looked up from germline, CDR1 is MNHNY and CDR2 is SVGAGI (reference sequence).

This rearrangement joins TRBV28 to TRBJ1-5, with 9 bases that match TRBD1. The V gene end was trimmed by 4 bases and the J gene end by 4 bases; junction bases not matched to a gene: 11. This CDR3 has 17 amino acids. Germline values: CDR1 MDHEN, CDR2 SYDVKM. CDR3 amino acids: CASSSYQGQGRNQPQHF. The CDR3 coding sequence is TGTGCCAGCAGTTCCTATCAAGGACAGGGGAGAAATCAGCCCCAGCATTTT.

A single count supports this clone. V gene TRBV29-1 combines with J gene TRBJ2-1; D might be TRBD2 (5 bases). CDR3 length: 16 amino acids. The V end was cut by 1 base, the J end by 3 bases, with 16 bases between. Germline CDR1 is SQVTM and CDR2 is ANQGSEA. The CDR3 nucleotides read TGCAGCGTTGAAGGGGAGAAAGCGGACCGCTACAATGAGCAGTTCTTC. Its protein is CSVEGEKADRYNEQFF.

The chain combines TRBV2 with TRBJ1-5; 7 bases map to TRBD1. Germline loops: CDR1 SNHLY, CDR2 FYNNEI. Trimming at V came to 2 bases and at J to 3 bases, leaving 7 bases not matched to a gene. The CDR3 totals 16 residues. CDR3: CASSESLTGTNQPQHF. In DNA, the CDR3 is TGTGCCAGCAGTGAAAGTTTGACAGGGACCAATCAGCCCCAGCATTTT.